Listed here are 14 T cell receptor beta chains from one sample, sequenced in a study of blood T cell repertoires in COVID-19. Profiled with immunoSEQ multiplex PCR; TCRdb holds only in-frame clones, not every one. The sample lists 200,000 to 300,000 clones, 86% occurring once. Material for sequencing was peripheral blood. The receptor source for this set is a man older than 75 with acute or convalescent COVID-19.

In this sample, this clone turned up a few times. The chain employs TRBV28 and TRBJ2-3; a possible D gene is TRBD2 (6 bases). The germline CDR1 and CDR2 sequences are MDHEN and SYDVKM. Trimming took off 4 bases at V and 4 bases at J, with 9 bases between the two ends. The CDR3 is made up of 13 amino acids. The DNA of the CDR3 is TGTGCCAGCAGTTCCGGGGGTGCAGATACGCAGTATTTT. This translates into CASSSGGADTQYF.

The V call is TRBV2, the J call TRBJ2-7, with 9 bases that match TRBD1. V shed 1 base, J shed 6 bases, and the junction held 1 base outside the gene matches. CDR1 SNHLY and CDR2 FYNNEI come from the germline V gene. The CDR3 runs 13 residues. The CDR3 region is CASSEGDRVEQYF. The CDR3 DNA reads as TGTGCCAGCAGTGAAGGGGACAGGGTCGAGCAGTACTTC.

The rearrangement links TRBV10-2 to TRBJ1-2, with 8 bases aligning to TRBD1. The CDR3 is 14 amino acids. From germline, CDR1 is WSHSY and CDR2 SAAADI. V shed 5 bases, J shed 8 bases, and the junction held 10 bases outside the gene matches. The CDR3 DNA follows: TGCGCCAGCAGTAAATCCGACAGGGGTGGCGGCTACACCTTC. Its protein product is CASSKSDRGGGYTF.

The chain recombines TRBV18 with TRBJ1-2; TRBD1 matches at 9 bases. Germline V CDR1 and CDR2: KGHSH, LQKENI. The CDR3 loop spans 14 amino acids. The junction had 8 bases not matched to a gene; V was cut back by 5 bases and J by 7 bases. The CDR3 DNA follows: TGTGCCAGCTCAACGGGTACAGGGGGCCGTGGCTACACCTTC. It is translated as CASSTGTGGRGYTF. Looking up the rest from reference TRBV18 and TRBJ1-2 gives the full variable domain: NAGVMQNPRHLVRRRGQEARLRCSPMKGHSHVYWYRQLPEEGLKFMVYLQKENIIDESGMPKERFSAEFPKEGPSILRIQQVVRGDSAAYFCASSTGTGGRGYTFGSGTRLTVV.

CDR3 amino acids: CATQGGASLTAFF. The DNA for the CDR3 is TGTGCCACCCAGGGGGGCGCTAGTCTTACAGCTTTCTTT. This chain joins TRBV28 and TRBJ1-1; TRBD1 aligns across 7 bases. This CDR3 contains 13 residues. After removal of 10 bases from V and 10 bases from J, the junction contained 15 bases not matched to a gene. CDR1 and CDR2 (germline): MDHEN, SYDVKM.

The chain combines TRBV19 with TRBJ2-3; D not resolved. Germline loops: CDR1 LNHDA, CDR2 SQIVND (reference sequence). CDR3 size: 13 residues. V was pared by 5 bases and J by 2 bases, with 8 bases between. The DNA for the CDR3 is TGTGCCAGTAGTCAAACTTTCACAGATACGCAGTATTTT. Translating it yields CASSQTFTDTQYF.

J is TRBJ2-7 and V is TRBV5-3; 7 nucleotides line up with TRBD1. TRBV5-3 is treated as an ORF (open reading frame) with a function not yet certain. V shed 1 base, J shed 6 bases, and the junction held 16 bases outside the gene matches. CDR3 length equals 17 residues. CDR3 protein: CARSLYPGATGRGEQYF. The CDR3 nucleotides read TGTGCCAGAAGCTTGTACCCTGGAGCGACAGGGAGAGGCGAGCAGTACTTC.

The chain has TRBV5-1 and TRBJ1-6, with D unresolved. The CDR3 consists of 15 residues. Between the trimmed V and J ends, which lost 4 bases and 7 bases, there was a span of 15 bases. CDR1 is SGHRS and CDR2 is YFSETQ in the germline V gene. The CDR3 coding sequence is TGCGCCAGCAGCGCGGGGATAGGAGCCAATTCACCCCTCCACTTT. It yields the protein CASSAGIGANSPLHF.

This chain links TRBV5-8 with TRBJ1-5; no clear D gene. Per germline, CDR1 SGHTS and CDR2 YDEGEE. Trimming stripped 5 bases from V and 0 bases from J, with 9 bases between. The CDR3 consists of 14 residues. This chain's CDR3 is CASSLLLSNQPQHF. The CDR3 bases are TGTGCCAGCAGTCTTCTCCTTAGCAATCAGCCCCAGCATTTT.

This rearrangement joins TRBV28 to TRBJ2-2; perhaps TRBD1 as D (5 bases). The CDR3 consists of 12 residues. V lost 7 bases and J lost 8, with 11 bases in between. Germline CDR1 and CDR2: MDHEN and SYDVKM. CDR3 protein: CASTLGLGELFF. In DNA form, the CDR3 reads TGTGCCAGCACCCTGGGGCTGGGGGAGCTGTTTTTT.

CDR3 bases: TGCGCCAGCAGCCCCATGGACAGGGAAGATCAGCCCCAGCATTTT. Protein: CASSPMDREDQPQHF. The chain is built from TRBV5-1 and TRBJ1-5; TRBD1 matches 8 bases. Germline V gene data show CDR1 as SGHRS and CDR2 as YFSETQ. CDR3 length equals 15 residues. The J segment lost 5 bases and the V segment lost 4 bases, leaving 8 bases of the junction unmatched.

V gene TRBV19 combines with J gene TRBJ1-3; no reliable D call. The ends were cut back, 4 bases at V and 4 bases at J, with 11 bases in the middle. CDR1 LNHDA and CDR2 SQIVND come from the germline V gene (reference sequence). There are 14 residues in the CDR3. The CDR3 nucleotides read TGTGCCAGTAGTACCGAAGGGAGGGGAAACACCATATATTTT. This sequence encodes CASSTEGRGNTIYF.

This clone was counted between two and nine times. For the CDR3, the DNA is TGTGCCAGTGGTTTCGGGACAGGGAGTCAGCCCCAGCATTTT. Its protein product is CASGFGTGSQPQHF. The chain joins TRBV2 to TRBJ1-5, with 9 bases fitting TRBD1. The germline V gene encodes CDR1 SNHLY and CDR2 FYNNEI. The V segment lost 9 bases and the J segment 6 bases; nucleotides outside the gene matches: 9. The CDR3 has 14 amino acids.

This clone was seen a single time. The rearrangement links TRBV29-1 to TRBJ1-2, with D possibly being TRBD1 (5 bases). V was pared by 3 bases and J by 8 bases, with 13 bases between. The CDR3 covers 12 residues. CDR1 SQVTM and CDR2 ANQGSEA come from the germline V gene. The CDR3 sequence: CSVEQGLHGYTF. The CDR3 coding sequence is TGCAGCGTTGAGCAGGGATTGCACGGCTACACCTTC.